Below are 12 T cell receptor beta chains sequenced from a single sample in a study of shared clonotypes between healthy human individuals. Sequencing used immunoSEQ multiplex PCR; TCRdb keeps in-frame clones, though not all of them. The table has fewer than 800,000 clones, 92% seen once. Naive CD8 cells comprised CD45RO-negative, CCR7-positively selected cells, excluding terminally differentiated effector memory CD45RA+ cells. The sample was naive CD8+ T cells sorted from blood. These receptors were collected from a man between 25 and 39 years old in good health.

The rearrangement links TRBV5-1 to TRBJ2-7; TRBD2 aligns across 10 bases. The CDR3 sequence is 16 residues long. V dropped 4 bases and J dropped 4; count of bases not matched to a gene: 11. CDR1 is SGHRS and CDR2 is YFSETQ in the germline V gene. The CDR3, as DNA: TGCGCCAGCAGCCCAATTCTAGCGGGAGTAAGATACGAGCAGTACTTC. Protein product: CASSPILAGVRYEQYF.

This chain joins TRBV4-2 and TRBJ2-1; 8 nucleotides match TRBD2. CDR3 length: 13 amino acids. V trimming: 4 bases; J trimming: 9 bases; junction bases outside the gene matches: 5. Germline assignment: CDR1 LGHNA and CDR2 YNFKEQ. The CDR3 bases are TGTGCCAGCAGCCGTAGACTAGCGCCTGAGCAGTTCTTC. Translation gives CASSRRLAPEQFF.

The chain employs TRBV21-1 and TRBJ2-3; the table's D call of TRBD2 was not tested on the DNA. TRBV21-1 is recorded as a pseudogene. The CDR3 length is 13 residues. CDR3 in amino acids: CASSKVRKDTQYF. The CDR3 coding sequence is TGTGCCAGCAGCAAAGTGAGGAAAGATACGCAGTATTTT.

The chain has TRBV7-3 and TRBJ2-3; 7 nucleotides agree with TRBD2. Germline values: CDR1 SGHTA, CDR2 FQGTGA. V lost 5 bases and J lost 11; bases outside the gene matches: 10. The CDR3 contains 13 residues. For the CDR3, the DNA is TGTGCCAGCAGCCCCCGACTAGCCGATTGGCAGTATTTT. It codes for CASSPRLADWQYF.

The chain carries TRBV29-1 and TRBJ2-1; 7 bases align to TRBD2. Unmatched junction bases numbered 4, after V lost 4 bases and J lost 10 bases. There are 11 residues in the CDR3. Germline CDR1 is SQVTM and CDR2 is ANQGSEA. CDR3 sequence (DNA): TGCAGCGTTGGGGACTACCCCGAGCAGTTCTTC. Protein sequence: CSVGDYPEQFF.

This clone was seen a few times. J is TRBJ1-1 and V is TRBV29-1; D gene uncertain. CDR3 length: 12 residues. Germline CDR1 is SQVTM and CDR2 is ANQGSEA. V lost 8 bases and J lost 4, with 14 bases in between. This CDR3 reads CSTGSGGTEAFF. The CDR3 DNA is TGCAGCACCGGGAGTGGCGGCACTGAAGCTTTCTTT.

The chain carries TRBV5-1 and TRBJ2-5; 10 bases align to TRBD1. The ends lost 0 bases at V and 5 bases at J; junction bases unmatched: 16. The CDR3 runs to 19 residues. Per the germline V gene, CDR1 is SGHRS and CDR2 is YFSETQ. CDR3: CASSLAAAGTGDRRETQYF. The CDR3 nucleotides are TGCGCCAGCAGCTTGGCGGCGGCCGGGACAGGGGATCGCAGGGAGACCCAGTACTTC.

This rearrangement joins TRBV12-5 to TRBJ2-3; 10 positions match TRBD2. J gave up 1 base and V 5 bases, and 3 bases lay outside the gene matches. Germline V lookup: CDR1 LGHNT, CDR2 FRNRAP. The length of the CDR3 is 15 residues. The CDR3 region is CASGPGTSGTDTQYF. CDR3 nucleotides: TGTGCTAGTGGTCCAGGGACTAGCGGCACAGATACGCAGTATTTT.

This clone was seen a few times. The V gene is TRBV27, the J gene TRBJ2-7; D not resolved. Looked up from germline, CDR1 is MNHEY and CDR2 is SMNVEV (reference sequence). The CDR3 totals 14 residues. V lost 4 bases and J 7 bases, leaving 17 bases between the germline ends. Written as DNA, the CDR3 is TGTGCCAGCAGTTCAACAGCACCCCCCTGGGAGCAGTACTTC. Protein sequence: CASSSTAPPWEQYF.

The J gene is TRBJ2-1, the V gene TRBV27; D gene unclear. The germline CDR1 and CDR2 sequences are MNHEY and SMNVEV (reference sequence). The CDR3 is 12 amino acids. V shed 4 bases and J shed 6 bases, with 7 bases lying between them. The DNA for the CDR3 is TGTGCCAGCAGTTATATCGGCAATGAGCAGTTCTTC. Its protein is CASSYIGNEQFF.

V is TRBV7-8 and J is TRBJ1-5; the match to TRBD1 covers 8 bases. Germline CDR1 reads SGHVS; CDR2 reads FQNEAQ. This CDR3 has 18 residues. V shed 1 base and J 6 bases; nucleotides not matched to a gene: 14. Here the CDR3 DNA reads TGTGCCAGCAGCTTAGGACCCAGGGGGCACAACCCCAGTCAGCCCCAGCATTTT. Translating it yields CASSLGPRGHNPSQPQHF.

The CDR3 here is CASSETGGSGNTIYF. CDR3 coding DNA: TGTGCCAGCAGCGAGACAGGGGGCTCTGGAAACACCATATATTTT. The chain uses TRBV9 and TRBJ1-3; 9 bases are shared with TRBD1. Germline trimming cut 3 bases from V and 0 bases from J; bases unmatched to any gene: 1. Per the germline V gene, CDR1 is SGDLS and CDR2 is YYNGEE. The CDR3 has 15 amino acids.